A single T cell receptor (beta chain) is shown here with its context. Antigen: not known. All the patients suffered relapse after autologous stem cell transplantation, and brentuximab vedotin exposure differed. The study recorded best responses of complete response, partial response or progressive disease. The germline V and J ends were trimmed by 3 bases and 3 bases, with 12 bases remaining between them. The germline V gene has CDR1 MDHEN and CDR2 SYDVKM. The CDR3 loop spans 14 amino acids. The sample originates from a study of PD-1 blockade in classical Hodgkin lymphoma. Study observations and caveats: Whoever responded completely had baseline diversity much like that seen in newly diagnosed patients.

The method was immunoSEQ multiplex PCR; TCRdb's version includes in-frame clones alone and lacks a portion of them. The table shows about 13,000 clones, with around three quarters occurring only once. The sequenced sample was peripheral blood mononuclear cells (PBMCs), obtained at baseline. The chain couples TRBV28 to TRBJ2-7; D possibly matches TRBD1 or TRBD2 (5 bases each). This sequence was found in a human donor with classical Hodgkin lymphoma. DNA of the CDR3: TGTGCCAGCAGTTTTTCGGGGCAACTCTACGAGCAGTACTTC. It specifies CASSFSGQLYEQYF.